The next 6 T cell receptor beta chains were all read from a single sample in a study of shared clonotypes between healthy human individuals. The table came from immunoSEQ multiplex PCR; TCRdb's copy has only in-frame clones and leaves some out. The data show some 1 million clones, around four fifths seen once. The sequenced sample was memory CD4+ T cells sorted from blood. As for subset: CD45RA-negative fraction. All receptors come from a man between 18 and 29 years old in good health.

The chain employs TRBV7-2 and TRBJ2-1; 7 positions match TRBD2. The V segment lost 3 bases and the J segment 12 bases; nucleotides outside the gene matches: 5. The CDR3 is 12 residues long. Germline lookup yields CDR1 SGHTA and CDR2 FQGNSA. The CDR3 region is CASSFPGLRQFF. The CDR3 nucleotides are TGTGCCAGCAGCTTTCCGGGACTAAGGCAGTTCTTC.

The sample holds a few counts of this clone. The DNA for the CDR3 is TGTGCCAGTAGATACGACAGGGGTTCACCCCTCCACTTT. This sequence encodes CASRYDRGSPLHF. The gene calls are TRBV19 and TRBJ1-6; TRBD1 matches 8 bases. The CDR3 contains 13 residues. CDR1 and CDR2 from the germline V gene are LNHDA and SQIVND (reference sequence). The J segment lost 9 bases and the V segment lost 6 bases, leaving 4 bases of the junction unmatched.

The chain carries TRBV5-1 and TRBJ1-6; TRBD1 agrees at 7 bases. Per germline, CDR1 SGHRS and CDR2 YFSETQ. The V and J ends lost 4 bases and 9 bases, in that order; junction bases with no gene match: 13. This CDR3 comprises 16 residues. The CDR3 sequence is CASSTGETGSSSPLHF. Here the CDR3 DNA reads TGCGCCAGCAGCACCGGCGAGACAGGGTCAAGTTCACCCCTCCACTTT.

V gene TRBV2 combines with J gene TRBJ2-3; 12 nucleotides agree with TRBD2. Germline CDR1 SNHLY, CDR2 FYNNEI. Trimming cost V 2 bases and J 4 bases; bases outside gene matches: 7. CDR3 length equals 17 residues. CDR3 amino acids: CASSETSSGGAADTQYF. CDR3 sequence (DNA): TGTGCCAGCAGTGAAACCTCTAGCGGGGGGGCGGCAGATACGCAGTATTTT.

The chain joins TRBV19 to TRBJ1-5; D is ambiguous. The V gene's germline CDR1 is LNHDA and CDR2 SQIVND (reference sequence). The CDR3 loop spans 20 amino acids. V lost 3 bases, J lost 0 bases, and 24 bases lay in between. The CDR3 is CASSIPADLRASFSNQPQHF. The CDR3 DNA sequence: TGTGCCAGTAGTATTCCCGCCGATTTGCGCGCCTCTTTTAGCAATCAGCCCCAGCATTTT.

CDR3 coding DNA: TGCGCCAGCAGCTTGTCTGGGCCGCCCTACAATGAGCAGTTCTTC. Its translation: CASSLSGPPYNEQFF. This sequence joins TRBV5-1 and TRBJ2-1; D remains unclear. The CDR3 has 15 amino acids. CDR1 and CDR2 (germline): SGHRS, YFSETQ. V was trimmed by 1 base and J by 2 bases, leaving 10 bases between them.